This entry features one T cell receptor beta chain sequence. Its antigen is not identified. Healthy donors of bone marrow made up the group. The CDR3 loop spans 14 amino acids. With 4 bases clipped from V and 3 bases from J, the junction kept 7 bases outside the gene matches. The germline V gene encodes CDR1 SQVTM and CDR2 ANQGSEA. This sample is part of a study of cytomegalovirus exposure and HLA in healthy donors. Overall study context: Genetic ancestry analysis placed around four fifths of the 398 donors that were genotyped in the Caucasian-associated cluster. The study, taken as a whole, reports: Among the CMV-associated chains, three were confirmed in vitro as specific for CMV antigens. What a later analysis showed was that several of the most significant clusters appeared linked to common viral pathogens.

Use of 60 Vbeta and 13 Jbeta primers characterized the PCR. The table came from immunoSEQ multiplex PCR; TCRdb's copy has only in-frame clones and leaves some out. The sample has about 180,000 clones, around 80% seen once. The sequencing input was PBMCs. The genes are TRBV29-1 and TRBJ1-1, with 8 bases identical to TRBD1. This clonotype originated in a woman aged 25 to 39 in good health and CMV-seronegative. CDR3 nucleotide sequence: TGCAGCGTTGTAGTAAGGACAGGGTACACTGAAGCTTTCTTT. It is translated as CSVVVRTGYTEAFF.